This passage covers 14 T cell receptor beta chains from one sample sequenced in a study of T cells in lung cancer brain metastases. Sequencing was performed with immunoSEQ multiplex PCR; in TCRdb, only in-frame clones are kept and a portion is missing. This table holds about 4,200 clones, approximately 90% found once. Sequencing was done on a sample of tumor tissue from the primary lung tumor. All receptors come from a man aged 55-75 years with non-small cell lung cancer.

The chain uses TRBV9 and TRBJ1-2; 10 nucleotides line up with TRBD1. Germline assignment: CDR1 SGDLS and CDR2 YYNGEE. V shed 4 bases and J 4 bases; nucleotides not matched to a gene: 16. This CDR3 has 18 amino acids. DNA for the CDR3: TGTGCCAGCAGCCCACAGTGGGCGGGACAGGGGCTTCCCTATGGCTACACCTTC. Translated, it gives CASSPQWAGQGLPYGYTF.

The rearrangement links TRBV29-1 to TRBJ1-2; no firm D call. Germline values: CDR1 SQVTM, CDR2 ANQGSEA. V lost 5 bases to trimming and J lost 6 bases, with 16 bases between them. The CDR3 loop spans 13 amino acids. CDR3 loop: CSVPSREGDGYTF. The CDR3 DNA sequence: TGCAGCGTTCCCTCACGTGAGGGAGATGGCTACACCTTC.

The CDR3 region has the DNA TGTGCCAGCAGCGGTCCCAGGGGGCATGGAAACACCATATATTTT. It encodes CASSGPRGHGNTIYF. This chain connects TRBV7-8 to TRBJ1-3, with 8 bases aligning to TRBD1. The CDR3 extends over 15 amino acids. The V gene's germline CDR1 is SGHVS and CDR2 FQNEAQ. The junction had 6 bases not matched to a gene; V was cut back by 5 bases and J by 3 bases.

The V call is TRBV4-1, the J call TRBJ2-1; 14 nucleotides match TRBD2. V was pared by 9 bases and J by 3 bases, with 4 bases of the junction left unmatched. This CDR3 contains 15 residues. CDR1 MGHRA and CDR2 YSYEKL come from the germline V gene. Here the CDR3 DNA reads TGCGCCAGAAGGACTAGCGGGAGGATCTACAATGAGCAGTTCTTC. It specifies CARRTSGRIYNEQFF.

The V and J genes are TRBV2 and TRBJ2-7, with no clear D. Per germline, CDR1 SNHLY and CDR2 FYNNEI. The CDR3 totals 13 residues. Trimming cost V 8 bases and J 7 bases, with 18 bases left between them. The CDR3 nucleotides are TGTGCCAGCTCTCAGGATCGGACGGGTGAGCAGTACTTC. Its protein is CASSQDRTGEQYF.

In its sample, this clone was seen a few times. V gene TRBV4-1 combines with J gene TRBJ2-1; no clear D gene. CDR3 length: 14 amino acids. V lost 0 bases, J lost 5 bases, and 8 bases lay in between. Germline assignment: CDR1 MGHRA and CDR2 YSYEKL. The CDR3, as DNA: TGCGCCAGCAGCCAAGACACTGGGAACAATGAGCAGTTCTTC. Amino acids: CASSQDTGNNEQFF.

The chain combines TRBV7-9 with TRBJ2-2, with D perhaps TRBD2 (6 bases). The V and J ends lost 2 bases and 5 bases respectively, with 12 bases between them. Germline-derived CDR1 and CDR2 are SEHNR and FQNEAQ (reference sequence). The CDR3 covers 15 residues. The CDR3 reads CASSLLGLVTGELFF. DNA of the CDR3: TGTGCCAGCAGCTTATTGGGACTGGTGACCGGGGAGCTGTTTTTT.

The genes are TRBV30 and TRBJ1-1; weak D call: TRBD1 (5 bases). There are 15 residues in the CDR3. The germline V gene encodes CDR1 GTSNPN and CDR2 SVGIG (reference sequence). V dropped 2 bases and J dropped 8 bases, with 21 bases sitting between them. The CDR3 spells CAWSPINSGALEAFF. The CDR3 region has the DNA TGTGCCTGGAGTCCCATCAACAGCGGGGCTTTAGAAGCTTTCTTT.

The gene calls are TRBV7-9 and TRBJ1-1, with D hard to call. From germline, CDR1 is SEHNR and CDR2 FQNEAQ (reference sequence). CDR3 length: 19 amino acids. The V end was cut by 4 bases, the J end by 1 base, with 25 bases between. DNA of the CDR3: TGTGCCAGCAGCTGGGCTAGTTTTGACGGATGGAGGGAGAACACTGAAGCTTTCTTT. This encodes CASSWASFDGWRENTEAFF.

The V call is TRBV18, the J call TRBJ1-4; the D gene is possibly TRBD1 (5 bases). Trimming pared 2 bases from V and 8 bases from J, leaving 9 bases between. This CDR3 has 13 residues. Germline V gene sequence: CDR1 KGHSH, CDR2 LQKENI. The CDR3 sequence: CASSPGTGEKLFF. CDR3 bases: TGTGCCAGCTCACCAGGGACCGGGGAAAAACTGTTTTTT.

Within the sample, this clone is large (0.1 to 1%). V gene TRBV28 combines with J gene TRBJ2-7; D perhaps matches TRBD2 (5 bases). The CDR3 runs 15 residues. V was clipped by 2 bases and J by 6 bases, with 17 bases between them. Per germline, CDR1 MDHEN and CDR2 SYDVKM. The CDR3 DNA follows: TGTGCCAGCAGTTTACCCGAGCGGAAAGAAGGCGAGCAGTACTTC. As protein: CASSLPERKEGEQYF. The whole variable domain, filled in from reference TRBV28 and TRBJ2-7, reads DVKVTQSSRYLVKRTGEKVFLECVQDMDHENMFWYRQDPGLGLRLIYFSYDVKMKEKGDIPEGYSVSREKKERFSLILESASTNQTSMYLCASSLPERKEGEQYFGPGTRLTVT.

V is TRBV7-2 and J is TRBJ2-3; D gene uncertain. V was trimmed by 2 bases and J by 3 bases, leaving 15 bases between them. The CDR3 is made up of 16 amino acids. Germline CDR1 is SGHTA and CDR2 is FQGNSA. This CDR3 is CASSLRGRDGTDTQYF. The CDR3 DNA reads as TGTGCCAGCAGCTTACGTGGGCGAGATGGAACAGATACGCAGTATTTT.

The chain carries TRBV29-1 and TRBJ1-2; TRBD1 matches 7 bases. Germline V CDR1 and CDR2: SQVTM, ANQGSEA. This CDR3 is 12 amino acids long. The junction had 3 bases not matched to a gene; V was cut back by 1 base and J by 7 bases. In DNA form, the CDR3 reads TGCAGCGTTGAAGGTCAGGGGGGTGGCTACACCTTC. It yields the protein CSVEGQGGGYTF. The variable domain in full, completed from reference TRBV29-1 and TRBJ1-2, reads SAVISQKPSRDICQRGTSLTIQCQVDSQVTMMFWYRQQPGQSLTLIATANQGSEATYESGFVIDKFPISRPNLTFSTLTVSNMSPEDSSIYLCSVEGQGGGYTFGSGTRLTVV.

This sequence joins TRBV5-6 and TRBJ2-3; D may be TRBD1 (6 bases). The CDR3 covers 15 residues. V lost 4 bases and J 1 base, leaving 13 bases between the germline ends. Germline CDR1 reads SGHDT; CDR2 reads YYEEEE. Here the CDR3 reads CASSLDRVGTDTQYF. In DNA form, the CDR3 reads TGTGCCAGCAGCCTGGACAGAGTGGGCACAGATACGCAGTATTTT.